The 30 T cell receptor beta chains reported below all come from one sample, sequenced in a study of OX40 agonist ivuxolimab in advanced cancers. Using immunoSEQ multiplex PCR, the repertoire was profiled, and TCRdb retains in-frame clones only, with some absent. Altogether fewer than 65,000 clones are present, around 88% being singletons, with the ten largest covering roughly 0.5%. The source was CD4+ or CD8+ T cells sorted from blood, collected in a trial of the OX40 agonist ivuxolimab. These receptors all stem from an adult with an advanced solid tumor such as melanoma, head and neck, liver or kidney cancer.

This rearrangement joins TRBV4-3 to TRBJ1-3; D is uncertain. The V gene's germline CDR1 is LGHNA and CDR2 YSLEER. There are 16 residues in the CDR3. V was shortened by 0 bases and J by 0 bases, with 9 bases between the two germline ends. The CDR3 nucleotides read TGCGCCAGCAGCCAAGATCTGGTTGGCTCTGGAAACACCATATATTTT. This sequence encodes CASSQDLVGSGNTIYF.

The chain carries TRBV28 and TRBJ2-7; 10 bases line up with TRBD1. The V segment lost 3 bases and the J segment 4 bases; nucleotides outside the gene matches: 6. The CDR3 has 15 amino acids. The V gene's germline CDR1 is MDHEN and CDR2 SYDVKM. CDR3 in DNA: TGTGCCAGCAGTTTCTCGACAGGGGGCAAGTACGAGCAGTACTTC. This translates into CASSFSTGGKYEQYF.

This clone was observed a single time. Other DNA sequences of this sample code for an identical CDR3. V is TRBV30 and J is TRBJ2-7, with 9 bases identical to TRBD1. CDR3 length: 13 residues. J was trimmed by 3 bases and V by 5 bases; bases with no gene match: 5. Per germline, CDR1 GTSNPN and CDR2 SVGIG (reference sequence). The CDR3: CAWGTGTNYEQYF. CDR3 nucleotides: TGTGCCTGGGGGACAGGGACGAACTACGAGCAGTACTTC.

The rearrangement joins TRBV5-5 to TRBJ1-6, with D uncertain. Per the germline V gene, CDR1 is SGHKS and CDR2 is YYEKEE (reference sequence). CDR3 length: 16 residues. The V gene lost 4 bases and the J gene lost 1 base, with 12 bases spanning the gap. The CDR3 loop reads CASSPMGESYNSPLHF. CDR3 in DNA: TGTGCCAGCAGCCCCATGGGCGAGTCCTATAATTCACCCCTCCACTTT.

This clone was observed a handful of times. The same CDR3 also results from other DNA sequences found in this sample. The CDR3 coding sequence is TGTGCCAGCAGCGTAGACTGGGGAGAGACCCAGTACTTC. Translating it yields CASSVDWGETQYF. The chain has TRBV9 and TRBJ2-5; unclear D gene. The CDR3 has 13 amino acids. Deletions cut 0 bases from V and 4 bases from J, with 7 bases between. In germline, CDR1 is SGDLS, CDR2 YYNGEE.

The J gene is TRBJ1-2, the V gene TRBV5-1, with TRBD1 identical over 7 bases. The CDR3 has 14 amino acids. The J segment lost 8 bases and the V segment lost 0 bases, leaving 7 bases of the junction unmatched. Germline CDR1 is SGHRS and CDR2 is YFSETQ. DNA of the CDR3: TGCGCCAGCAGCTTGGACCAGGGGGTAATAGGCTACACCTTC. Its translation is CASSLDQGVIGYTF.

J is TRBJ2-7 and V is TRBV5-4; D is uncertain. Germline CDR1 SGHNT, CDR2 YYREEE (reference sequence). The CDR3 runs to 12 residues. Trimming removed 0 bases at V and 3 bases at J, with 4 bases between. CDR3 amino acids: CASSLDGYEQYF. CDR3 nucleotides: TGTGCCAGCAGCTTGGACGGCTACGAGCAGTACTTC.

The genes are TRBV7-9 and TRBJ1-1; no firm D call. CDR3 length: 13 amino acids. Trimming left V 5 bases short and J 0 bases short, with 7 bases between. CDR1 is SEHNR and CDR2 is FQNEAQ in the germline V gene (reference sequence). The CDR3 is CASSIGLNTEAFF. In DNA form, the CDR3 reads TGTGCCAGCAGCATAGGGCTGAACACTGAAGCTTTCTTT.

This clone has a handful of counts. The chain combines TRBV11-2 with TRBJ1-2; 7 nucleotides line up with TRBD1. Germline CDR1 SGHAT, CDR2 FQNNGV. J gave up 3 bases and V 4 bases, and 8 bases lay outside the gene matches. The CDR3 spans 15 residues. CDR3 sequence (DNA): TGTGCCAGCAGCTCTTTGGGCAGGGGGGACTATGGCTACACCTTC. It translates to CASSSLGRGDYGYTF.

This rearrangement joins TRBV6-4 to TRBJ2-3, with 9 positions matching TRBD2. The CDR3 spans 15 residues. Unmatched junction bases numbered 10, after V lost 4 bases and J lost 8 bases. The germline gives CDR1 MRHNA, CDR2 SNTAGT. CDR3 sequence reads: CASSAAGGPTTTQYF. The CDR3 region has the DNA TGTGCCAGCAGTGCAGCGGGGGGCCCCACAACTACGCAGTATTTT.

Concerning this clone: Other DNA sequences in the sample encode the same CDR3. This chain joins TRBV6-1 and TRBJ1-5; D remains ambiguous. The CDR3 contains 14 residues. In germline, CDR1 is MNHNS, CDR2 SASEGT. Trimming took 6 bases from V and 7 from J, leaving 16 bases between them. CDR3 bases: TGTGCCAGCAGCCCCTCCGGGGTGGGGCAGCCCCAGCATTTT. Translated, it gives CASSPSGVGQPQHF.

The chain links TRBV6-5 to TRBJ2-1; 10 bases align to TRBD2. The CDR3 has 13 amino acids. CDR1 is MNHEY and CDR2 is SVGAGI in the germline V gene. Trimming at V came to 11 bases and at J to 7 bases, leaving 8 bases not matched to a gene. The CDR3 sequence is CASKRGGRNEQFF. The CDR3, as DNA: TGTGCCTCAAAGCGGGGGGGCCGAAATGAGCAGTTCTTC.

The CDR3 DNA follows: TGTGCCAGCAGCTCTCGGACAGGGGGGGCCTACGAGCAGTACTTC. This translates into CASSSRTGGAYEQYF. V usage is TRBV11-2 and J usage is TRBJ2-7; 10 nucleotides match TRBD1. The CDR3 loop spans 15 amino acids. The V segment lost 4 bases and the J segment 2 bases; nucleotides outside the gene matches: 5. CDR1 is SGHAT, CDR2 FQNNGV, per germline.

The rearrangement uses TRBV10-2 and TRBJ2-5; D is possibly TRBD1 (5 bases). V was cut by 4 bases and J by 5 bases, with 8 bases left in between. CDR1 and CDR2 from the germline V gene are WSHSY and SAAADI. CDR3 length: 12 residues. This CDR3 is CASSAGWETQYF. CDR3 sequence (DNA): TGCGCCAGCAGTGCAGGGTGGGAGACCCAGTACTTC.

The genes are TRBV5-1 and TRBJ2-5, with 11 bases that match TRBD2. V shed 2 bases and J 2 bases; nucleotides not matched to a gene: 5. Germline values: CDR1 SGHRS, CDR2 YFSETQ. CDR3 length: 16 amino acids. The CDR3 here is CASSLNIAGGQETQYF. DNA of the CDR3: TGCGCCAGCAGCTTAAATATAGCGGGAGGGCAAGAGACCCAGTACTTC.

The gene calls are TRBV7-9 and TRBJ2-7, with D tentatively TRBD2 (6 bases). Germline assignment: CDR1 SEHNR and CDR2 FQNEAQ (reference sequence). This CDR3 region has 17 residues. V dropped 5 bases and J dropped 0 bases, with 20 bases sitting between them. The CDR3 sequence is CASSPGLTILSSYEQYF. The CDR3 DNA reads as TGTGCCAGCAGCCCGGGACTTACTATTCTCAGCTCCTACGAGCAGTACTTC. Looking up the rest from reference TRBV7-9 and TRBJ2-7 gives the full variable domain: DTGVSQNPRHKITKRGQNVTFRCDPISEHNRLYWYRQTLGQGPEFLTYFQNEAQLEKSRLLSDRFSAERPKGSFSTLEIQRTEQGDSAMYLCASSPGLTILSSYEQYFGPGTRLTVT.

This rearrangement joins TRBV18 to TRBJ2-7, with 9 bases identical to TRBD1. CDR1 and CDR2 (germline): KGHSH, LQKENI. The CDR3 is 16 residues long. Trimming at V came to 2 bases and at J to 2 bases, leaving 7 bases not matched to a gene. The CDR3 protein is CASSPGLGTGPYEQYF. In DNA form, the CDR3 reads TGTGCCAGCTCACCAGGGTTGGGGACAGGGCCCTACGAGCAGTACTTC. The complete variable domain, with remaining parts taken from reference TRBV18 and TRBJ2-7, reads NAGVMQNPRHLVRRRGQEARLRCSPMKGHSHVYWYRQLPEEGLKFMVYLQKENIIDESGMPKERFSAEFPKEGPSILRIQQVVRGDSAAYFCASSPGLGTGPYEQYFGPGTRLTVT.

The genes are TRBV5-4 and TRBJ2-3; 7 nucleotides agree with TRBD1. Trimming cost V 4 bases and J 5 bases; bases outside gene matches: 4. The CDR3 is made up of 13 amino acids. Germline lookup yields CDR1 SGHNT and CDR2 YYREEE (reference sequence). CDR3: CASSQQGRDTQYF. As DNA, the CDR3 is TGTGCCAGCAGCCAACAGGGGAGAGATACGCAGTATTTT.

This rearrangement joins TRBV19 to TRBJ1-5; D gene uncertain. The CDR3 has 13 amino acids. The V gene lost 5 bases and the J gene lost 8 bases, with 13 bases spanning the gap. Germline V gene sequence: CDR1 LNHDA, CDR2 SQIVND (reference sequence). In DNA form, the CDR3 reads TGTGCCAGTAGTGTGGGCGGTGGGAAGCCCCAGCATTTT. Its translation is CASSVGGGKPQHF.

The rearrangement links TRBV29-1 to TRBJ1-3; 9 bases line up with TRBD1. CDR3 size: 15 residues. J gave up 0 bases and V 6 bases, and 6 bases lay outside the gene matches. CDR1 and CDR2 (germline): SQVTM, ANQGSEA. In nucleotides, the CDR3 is TGCAGCGTCCTCGCGGGACAGGGCTCTGGAAACACCATATATTTT. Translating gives CSVLAGQGSGNTIYF.

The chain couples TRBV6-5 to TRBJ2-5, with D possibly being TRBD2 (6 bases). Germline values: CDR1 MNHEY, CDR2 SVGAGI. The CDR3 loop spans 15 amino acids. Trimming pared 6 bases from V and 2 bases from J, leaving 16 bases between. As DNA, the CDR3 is TGTGCCAGCAGCCACGCGATTGGGAGGCAAGAGACCCAGTACTTC. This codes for CASSHAIGRQETQYF.

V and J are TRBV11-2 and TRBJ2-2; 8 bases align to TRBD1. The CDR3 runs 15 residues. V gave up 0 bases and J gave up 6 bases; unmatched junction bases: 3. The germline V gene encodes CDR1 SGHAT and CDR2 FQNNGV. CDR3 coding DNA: TGTGCCAGCAGCTTAGATCGGACAGGGTCCGGGGAGCTGTTTTTT. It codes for CASSLDRTGSGELFF.

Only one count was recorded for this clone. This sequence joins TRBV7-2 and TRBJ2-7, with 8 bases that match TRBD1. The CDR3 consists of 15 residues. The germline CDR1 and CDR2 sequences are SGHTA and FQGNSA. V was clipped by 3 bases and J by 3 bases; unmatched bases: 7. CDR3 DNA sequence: TGTGCCAGCAGCTTGACAGGGGCCGGATTCTACGAGCAGTACTTC. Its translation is CASSLTGAGFYEQYF.

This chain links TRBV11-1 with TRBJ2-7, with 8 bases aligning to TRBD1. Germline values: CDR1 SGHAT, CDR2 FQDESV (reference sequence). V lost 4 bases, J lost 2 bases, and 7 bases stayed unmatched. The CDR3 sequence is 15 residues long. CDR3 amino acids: CASSSTGTGPYEQYF. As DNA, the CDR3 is TGTGCCAGCAGCTCCACCGGGACAGGTCCCTACGAGCAGTACTTC.

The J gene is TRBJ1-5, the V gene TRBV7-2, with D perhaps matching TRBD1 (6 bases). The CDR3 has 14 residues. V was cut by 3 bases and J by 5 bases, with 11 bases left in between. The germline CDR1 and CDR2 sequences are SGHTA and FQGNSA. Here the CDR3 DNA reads TGTGCCAGCAGCTTCGGCAGGGGCGATCAGCCCCAGCATTTT. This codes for CASSFGRGDQPQHF. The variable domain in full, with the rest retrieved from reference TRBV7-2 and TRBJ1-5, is GAGVSQSPSNKVTEKGKDVELRCDPISGHTALYWYRQSLGQGLEFLIYFQGNSAPDKSGLPSDRFSAERTGGSVSTLTIQRTQQEDSAVYLCASSFGRGDQPQHFGDGTRLSIL.

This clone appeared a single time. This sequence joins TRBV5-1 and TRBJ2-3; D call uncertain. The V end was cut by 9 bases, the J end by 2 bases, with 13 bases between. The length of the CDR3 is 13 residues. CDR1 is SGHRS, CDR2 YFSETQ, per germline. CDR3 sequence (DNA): TGCGCCACGGCCAGAGATTTCACAGATACGCAGTATTTT. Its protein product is CATARDFTDTQYF.

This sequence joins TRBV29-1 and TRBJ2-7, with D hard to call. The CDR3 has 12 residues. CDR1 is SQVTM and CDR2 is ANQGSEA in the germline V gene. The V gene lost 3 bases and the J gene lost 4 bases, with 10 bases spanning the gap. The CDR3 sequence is CSVDETKYEQYF. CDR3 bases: TGCAGCGTTGATGAAACCAAATACGAGCAGTACTTC.

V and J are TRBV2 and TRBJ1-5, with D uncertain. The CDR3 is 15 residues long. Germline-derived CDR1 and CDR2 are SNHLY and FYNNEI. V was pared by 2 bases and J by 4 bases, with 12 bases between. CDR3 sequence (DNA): TGTGCCAGCAGTGAAAACAGTCTTAGTAATCAGCCCCAGCATTTT. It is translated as CASSENSLSNQPQHF.

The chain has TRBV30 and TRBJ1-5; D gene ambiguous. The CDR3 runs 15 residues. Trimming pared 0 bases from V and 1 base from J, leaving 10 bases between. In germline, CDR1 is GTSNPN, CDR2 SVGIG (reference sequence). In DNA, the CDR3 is TGTGCCTGGAGTGTCCATCCCGACAGCAATCAGCCCCAGCATTTT. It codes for CAWSVHPDSNQPQHF.

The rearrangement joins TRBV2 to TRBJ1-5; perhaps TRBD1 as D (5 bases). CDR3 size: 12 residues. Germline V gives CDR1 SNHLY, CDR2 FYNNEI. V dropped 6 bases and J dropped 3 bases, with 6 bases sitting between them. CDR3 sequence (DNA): TGTGCCAGCAGGGACATCAATCAGCCCCAGCATTTT. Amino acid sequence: CASRDINQPQHF.